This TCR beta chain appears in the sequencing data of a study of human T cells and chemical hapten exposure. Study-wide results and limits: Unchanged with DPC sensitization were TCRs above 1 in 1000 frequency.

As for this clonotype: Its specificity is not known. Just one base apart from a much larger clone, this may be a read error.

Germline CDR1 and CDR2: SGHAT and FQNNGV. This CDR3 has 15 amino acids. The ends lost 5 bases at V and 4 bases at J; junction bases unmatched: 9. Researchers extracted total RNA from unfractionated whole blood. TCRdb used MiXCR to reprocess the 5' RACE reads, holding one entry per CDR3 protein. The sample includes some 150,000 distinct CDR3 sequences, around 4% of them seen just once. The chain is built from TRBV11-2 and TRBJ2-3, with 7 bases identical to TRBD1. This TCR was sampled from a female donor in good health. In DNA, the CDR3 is TGTGCCAGCAGCCAAGACAGGGCGTGGGCAGATACGCAGTATTTT. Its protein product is CASSQDRAWADTQYF.